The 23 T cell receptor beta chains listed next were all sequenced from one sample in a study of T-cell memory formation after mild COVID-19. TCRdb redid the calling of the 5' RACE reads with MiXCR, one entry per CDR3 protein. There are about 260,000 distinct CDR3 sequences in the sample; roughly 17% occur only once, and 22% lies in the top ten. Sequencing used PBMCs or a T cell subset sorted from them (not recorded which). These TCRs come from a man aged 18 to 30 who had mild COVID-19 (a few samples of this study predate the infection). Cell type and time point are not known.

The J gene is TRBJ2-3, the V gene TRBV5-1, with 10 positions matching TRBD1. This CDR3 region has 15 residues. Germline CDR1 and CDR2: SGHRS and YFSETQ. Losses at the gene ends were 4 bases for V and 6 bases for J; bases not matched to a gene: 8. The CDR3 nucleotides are TGCGCCAGCAGCCTACGACAGGGGGCTAGCGATACGCAGTATTTT. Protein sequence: CASSLRQGASDTQYF.

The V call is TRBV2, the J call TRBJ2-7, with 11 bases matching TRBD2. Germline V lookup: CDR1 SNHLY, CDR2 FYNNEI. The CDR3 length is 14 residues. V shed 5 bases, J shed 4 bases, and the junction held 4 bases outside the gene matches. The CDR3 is CASSIAGGRYEQYF. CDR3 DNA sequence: TGTGCCAGCAGTATAGCGGGGGGGCGATACGAGCAGTACTTC.

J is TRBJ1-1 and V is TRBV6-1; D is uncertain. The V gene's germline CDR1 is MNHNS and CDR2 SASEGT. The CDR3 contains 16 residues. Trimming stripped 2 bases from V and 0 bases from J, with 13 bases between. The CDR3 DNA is TGTGCCAGCAGTGAATATTTGGGGTTTATGAACACTGAAGCTTTCTTT. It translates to CASSEYLGFMNTEAFF.

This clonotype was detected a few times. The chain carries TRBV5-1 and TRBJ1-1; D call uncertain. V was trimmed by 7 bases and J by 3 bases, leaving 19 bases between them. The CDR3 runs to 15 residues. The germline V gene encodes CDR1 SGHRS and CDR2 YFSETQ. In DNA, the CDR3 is TGCGCCAGCCGACCAAACACATTGGGATACACTGAAGCTTTCTTT. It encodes CASRPNTLGYTEAFF.

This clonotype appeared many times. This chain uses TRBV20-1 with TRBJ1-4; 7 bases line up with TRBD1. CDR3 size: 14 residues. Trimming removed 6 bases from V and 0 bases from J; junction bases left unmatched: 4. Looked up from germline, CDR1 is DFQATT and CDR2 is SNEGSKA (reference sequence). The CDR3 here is CSAGTAATNEKLFF. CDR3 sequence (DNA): TGCAGTGCCGGGACAGCGGCAACTAATGAAAAACTGTTTTTT.

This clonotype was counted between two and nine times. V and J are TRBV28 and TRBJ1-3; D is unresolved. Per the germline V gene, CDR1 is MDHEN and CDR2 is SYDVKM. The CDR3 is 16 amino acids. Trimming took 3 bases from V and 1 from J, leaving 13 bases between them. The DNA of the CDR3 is TGTGCCAGCAGTTTGGCCGTTGTGGGATCTGGAAACACCATATATTTT. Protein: CASSLAVVGSGNTIYF. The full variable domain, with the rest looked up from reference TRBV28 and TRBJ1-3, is DVKVTQSSRYLVKRTGEKVFLECVQDMDHENMFWYRQDPGLGLRLIYFSYDVKMKEKGDIPEGYSVSREKKERFSLILESASTNQTSMYLCASSLAVVGSGNTIYFGEGSWLTVV.

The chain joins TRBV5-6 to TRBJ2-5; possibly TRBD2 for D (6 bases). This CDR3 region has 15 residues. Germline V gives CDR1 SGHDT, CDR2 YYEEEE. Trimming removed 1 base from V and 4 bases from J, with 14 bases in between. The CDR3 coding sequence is TGTGCCAGCAGCTTGATGAATCTGGGAGGAGAGACCCAGTACTTC. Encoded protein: CASSLMNLGGETQYF. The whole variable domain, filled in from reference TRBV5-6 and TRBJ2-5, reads DAGVTQSPTHLIKTRGQQVTLRCSPKSGHDTVSWYQQALGQGPQFIFQYYEEEERQRGNFPDRFSGHQFPNYSSELNVNALLLGDSALYLCASSLMNLGGETQYFGPGTRLLVL.

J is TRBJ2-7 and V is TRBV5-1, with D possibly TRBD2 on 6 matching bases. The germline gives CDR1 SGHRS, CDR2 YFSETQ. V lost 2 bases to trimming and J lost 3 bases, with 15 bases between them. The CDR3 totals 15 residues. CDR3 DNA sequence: TGCGCCAGCAGCTTCGGGCAGGGAGGCTACTACGAGCAGTACTTC. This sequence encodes CASSFGQGGYYEQYF.

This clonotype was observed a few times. The CDR3 nucleotides are TGTGCCAGTTCCCCACGGCGAGATACGCAGTATTTT. Residues: CASSPRRDTQYF. The chain joins TRBV6-6 to TRBJ2-3; D is unclear. This CDR3 has 12 amino acids. Trimming pared 9 bases from V and 5 bases from J, leaving 12 bases between. The germline V gene has CDR1 MNHNY and CDR2 SVGAGI (reference sequence).

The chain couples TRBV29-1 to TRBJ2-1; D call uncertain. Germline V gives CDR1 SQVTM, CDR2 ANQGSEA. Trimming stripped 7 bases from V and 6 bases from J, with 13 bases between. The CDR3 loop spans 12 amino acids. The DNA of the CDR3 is TGCAGCGCCTTGCACAATACCAATGAGCAGTTCTTC. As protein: CSALHNTNEQFF.

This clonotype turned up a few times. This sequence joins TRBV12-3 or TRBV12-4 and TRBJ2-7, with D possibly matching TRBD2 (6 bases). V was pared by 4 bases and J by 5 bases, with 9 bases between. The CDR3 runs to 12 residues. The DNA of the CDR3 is TGTGCCAGCAGTTCCGGAGGGCACGAGCAGTACGTC. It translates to CASSSGGHEQYV.

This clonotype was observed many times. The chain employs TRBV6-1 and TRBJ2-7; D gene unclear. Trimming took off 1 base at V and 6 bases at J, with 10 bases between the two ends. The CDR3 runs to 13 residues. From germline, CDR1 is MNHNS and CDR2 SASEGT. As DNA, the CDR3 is TGTGCCAGCAGTGAAGTAGGAGCGACCGAGCAGTACTTC. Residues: CASSEVGATEQYF.

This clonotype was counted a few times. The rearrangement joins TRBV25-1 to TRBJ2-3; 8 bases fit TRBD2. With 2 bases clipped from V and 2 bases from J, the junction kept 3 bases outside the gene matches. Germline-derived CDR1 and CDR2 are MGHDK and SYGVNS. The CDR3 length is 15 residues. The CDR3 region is CASSEAGGITDTQYF. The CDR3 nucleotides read TGTGCCAGCAGTGAAGCGGGGGGCATCACAGATACGCAGTATTTT.

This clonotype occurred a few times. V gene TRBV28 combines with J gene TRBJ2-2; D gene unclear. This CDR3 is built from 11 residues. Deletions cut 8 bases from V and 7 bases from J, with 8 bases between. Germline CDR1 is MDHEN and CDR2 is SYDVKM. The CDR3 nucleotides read TGTGCCAGCGGGGAAGACGGGGAGCTGTTTTTT. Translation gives CASGEDGELFF.

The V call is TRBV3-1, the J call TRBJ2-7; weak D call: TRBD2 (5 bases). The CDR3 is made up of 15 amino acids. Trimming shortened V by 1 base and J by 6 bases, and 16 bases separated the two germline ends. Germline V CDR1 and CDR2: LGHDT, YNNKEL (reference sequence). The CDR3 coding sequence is TGTGCCAGCAGCCAAGCCGCGGGTTCGGGCCGCGAGCAGTACTTC. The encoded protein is CASSQAAGSGREQYF.

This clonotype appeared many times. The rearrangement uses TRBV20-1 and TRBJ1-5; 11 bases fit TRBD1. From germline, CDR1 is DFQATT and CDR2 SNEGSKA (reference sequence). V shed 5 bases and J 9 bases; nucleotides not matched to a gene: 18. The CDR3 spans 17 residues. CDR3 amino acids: CSARFGVWGQGVPPQHF. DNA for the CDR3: TGCAGTGCTCGGTTTGGTGTTTGGGGACAGGGGGTCCCGCCCCAGCATTTT.

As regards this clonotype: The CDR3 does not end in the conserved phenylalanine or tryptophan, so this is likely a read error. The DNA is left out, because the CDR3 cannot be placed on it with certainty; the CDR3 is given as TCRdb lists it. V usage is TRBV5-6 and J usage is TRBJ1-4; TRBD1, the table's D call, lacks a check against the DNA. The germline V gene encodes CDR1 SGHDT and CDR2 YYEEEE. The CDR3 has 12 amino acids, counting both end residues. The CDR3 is CASSLRPGQATY.

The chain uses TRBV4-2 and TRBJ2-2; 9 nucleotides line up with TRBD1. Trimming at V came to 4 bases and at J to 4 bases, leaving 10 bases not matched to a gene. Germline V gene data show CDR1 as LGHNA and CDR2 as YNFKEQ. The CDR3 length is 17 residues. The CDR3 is CASSPLPTTGGTGELFF. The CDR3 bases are TGTGCCAGCAGCCCCCTACCCACGACAGGGGGCACCGGGGAGCTGTTTTTT.

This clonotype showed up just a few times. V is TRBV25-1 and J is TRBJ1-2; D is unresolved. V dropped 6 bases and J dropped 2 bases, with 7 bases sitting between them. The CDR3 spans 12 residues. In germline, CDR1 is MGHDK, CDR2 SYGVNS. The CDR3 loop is CASSNLNYGYTF. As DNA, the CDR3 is TGTGCCAGCAGCAACTTGAACTATGGCTACACCTTC.

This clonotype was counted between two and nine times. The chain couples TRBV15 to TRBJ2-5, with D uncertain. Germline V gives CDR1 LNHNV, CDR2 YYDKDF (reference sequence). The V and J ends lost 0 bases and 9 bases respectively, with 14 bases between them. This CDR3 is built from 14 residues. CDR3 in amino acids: CATSRDLLALAQYF. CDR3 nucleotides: TGTGCCACCAGCAGAGATCTCCTGGCCTTAGCCCAGTACTTC. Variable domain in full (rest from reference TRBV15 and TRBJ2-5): DAMVIQNPRYQVTQFGKPVTLSCSQTLNHNVMYWYQQKSSQAPKLLFHYYDKDFNNEADTPDNFQSRRPNTSFCFLDIRSPGLGDTAMYLCATSRDLLALAQYFGPGTRLLVL.

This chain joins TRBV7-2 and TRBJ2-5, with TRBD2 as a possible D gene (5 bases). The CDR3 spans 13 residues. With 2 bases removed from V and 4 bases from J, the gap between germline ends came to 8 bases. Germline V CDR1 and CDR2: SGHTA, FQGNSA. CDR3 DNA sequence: TGTGCCAGCAGCTTATTTGCGGGAGAGACCCAGTACTTC. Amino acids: CASSLFAGETQYF.

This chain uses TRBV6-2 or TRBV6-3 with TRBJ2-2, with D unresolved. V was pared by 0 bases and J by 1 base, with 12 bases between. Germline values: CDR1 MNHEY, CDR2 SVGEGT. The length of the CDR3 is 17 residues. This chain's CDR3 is CASSYSMSGVNTGELFF. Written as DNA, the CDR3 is TGTGCCAGCAGTTACTCGATGTCTGGGGTGAACACCGGGGAGCTGTTTTTT.

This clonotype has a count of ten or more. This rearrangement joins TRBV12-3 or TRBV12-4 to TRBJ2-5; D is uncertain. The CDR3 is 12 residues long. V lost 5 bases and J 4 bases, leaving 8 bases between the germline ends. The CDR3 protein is CASSITAETQYF. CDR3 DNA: TGTGCCAGCAGTATAACAGCAGAGACCCAGTACTTC.